This record looks at one T cell receptor beta chain sequence and its context. Its antigen is unidentified. A single record per CDR3 protein comes from TCRdb applying MiXCR to the RT-PCR reads. The sample has a few hundred thousand distinct CDR3 sequences; just over 20% are singletons. The source of the sample is a study of response to subunit inactivated influenza vaccine. Study-level findings and limits: Authors suggested each seasonal influenza vaccination recruits few new T cells.

This CDR3 spans 15 amino acids. Trimming pared 4 bases from V and 2 bases from J, leaving 12 bases between. CDR1 and CDR2 from the germline V gene are KGHDR and SFDVKD. This sequence was found in a man in his fifties or sixties who received an inactivated influenza vaccine. The chain couples TRBV24-1 to TRBJ2-3; maybe TRBD1 (5 bases). The sequences come from PBMCs from blood, collected less than 22 months after vaccination. The CDR3 loop reads CATSDPGQLTDTQYF. The DNA of the CDR3 is TGTGCCACCAGTGACCCAGGGCAACTCACAGATACGCAGTATTTT.